Presented here are 22 T cell receptor beta chains from one specimen sequenced in a study of T-cell memory formation after mild COVID-19. TCRdb re-called the 5' RACE reads with MiXCR, one entry per CDR3 protein. The sample yields 280,000 or so distinct CDR3 sequences, more than 15% seen once. Sample: PBMCs or a T cell subset sorted from them (not recorded which). The receptor set was obtained from a man aged 18 to 30 who had mild COVID-19 (a few samples of this study predate the infection). Cell type and time point are not known.

This clonotype has just a few counts. The genes are TRBV29-1 and TRBJ2-3; 10 nucleotides align to TRBD2. The CDR3 extends over 13 amino acids. J was trimmed by 4 bases and V by 7 bases; bases with no gene match: 5. CDR1 and CDR2 (germline): SQVTM, ANQGSEA. The CDR3 coding sequence is TGCAGCGCCAGCGGGGGGGGCGCAGATACGCAGTATTTT. Amino acid sequence: CSASGGGADTQYF.

The V and J genes are TRBV2 and TRBJ1-1; possibly TRBD1 for D (6 bases). The CDR3 runs 14 residues. In germline, CDR1 is SNHLY, CDR2 FYNNEI. Trimming took 7 bases from V and 4 from J, leaving 16 bases between them. The CDR3 loop is CASTGVGARTEAFF. The CDR3 coding sequence is TGTGCCAGCACTGGGGTGGGGGCGCGCACTGAAGCTTTCTTT.

The gene calls are TRBV6-5 and TRBJ1-2; 7 nucleotides match TRBD1. The CDR3 consists of 14 residues. Trimming removed 4 bases from V and 7 bases from J; junction bases left unmatched: 9. CDR1 and CDR2 (germline): MNHEY, SVGAGI. The CDR3 protein is CASSSRTGRGGYTF. The DNA of the CDR3 is TGTGCCAGCAGTTCCCGGACAGGTCGGGGTGGCTACACCTTC.

The V call is TRBV6-2 or TRBV6-3, the J call TRBJ2-7, with D perhaps matching TRBD1 or TRBD2 (6 bases each). CDR3 size: 13 residues. Trimming stripped 8 bases from V and 7 bases from J, with 18 bases between. CDR1 is MNHEY, CDR2 SVGEGT, per germline. The CDR3 here is CASLGPGASEQYF. The CDR3 region has the DNA TGTGCCAGCCTTGGACCGGGGGCGAGTGAGCAGTACTTC.

The CDR3 sequence: CASSGGWAGELFF. The CDR3 coding sequence is TGTGCCAGCAGTGGGGGTTGGGCCGGGGAGCTGTTTTTT. V and J are TRBV2 and TRBJ2-2; D gene unclear. This CDR3 contains 13 residues. Trimming pared 4 bases from V and 6 bases from J, leaving 9 bases between. CDR1 is SNHLY, CDR2 FYNNEI, per germline.

The V call is TRBV4-1, the J call TRBJ2-2; 8 nucleotides align to TRBD2. J gave up 3 bases and V 4 bases, and 7 bases lay outside the gene matches. This CDR3 region has 16 residues. Germline V gene sequence: CDR1 MGHRA, CDR2 YSYEKL. This CDR3 reads CASSRSGGRDTGELFF. The CDR3 DNA reads as TGCGCCAGCAGCCGATCGGGGGGGAGGGACACCGGGGAGCTGTTTTTT.

This clonotype was seen a handful of times. The chain combines TRBV2 with TRBJ2-7, with TRBD2 as a possible D gene (5 bases). V was shortened by 8 bases and J by 4 bases, with 15 bases between the two germline ends. Germline V CDR1 and CDR2: SNHLY, FYNNEI. The CDR3 has 13 residues. In DNA form, the CDR3 reads TGTGCCAGCCGCCTCGGACTCGAATACGAGCAGTACGTC. The encoded protein is CASRLGLEYEQYV.

This clonotype has more than one count but fewer than ten. V is TRBV2 and J is TRBJ2-5; weak D call: TRBD2 (7 bases). Per germline, CDR1 SNHLY and CDR2 FYNNEI. The CDR3 consists of 13 residues. Trimming removed 6 bases from V and 1 base from J, with 9 bases in between. The CDR3 region has the DNA TGTGCCAGCAGAGGGGGGGTCCAAGAGACCCAGTACTTC. It is translated as CASRGGVQETQYF.

The V and J genes are TRBV6-5 and TRBJ2-6, with no clear D. CDR1 and CDR2 from the germline V gene are MNHEY and SVGAGI. This CDR3 is 15 amino acids long. Trimming took off 2 bases at V and 0 bases at J, with 5 bases between the two ends. The CDR3 protein is CASSYQRSGANVLTF. As DNA, the CDR3 is TGTGCCAGCAGTTACCAACGCTCTGGGGCCAACGTCCTGACTTTC.

This clonotype occurred many times. The chain carries TRBV29-1 and TRBJ2-2; D is undetermined. The CDR3 sequence is 13 residues long. Germline-derived CDR1 and CDR2 are SQVTM and ANQGSEA. The V gene lost 7 bases and the J gene lost 1 base, with 10 bases spanning the gap. In nucleotides, the CDR3 is TGCAGCGCCGAACGGCAGAACACCGGGGAGCTGTTTTTT. It specifies CSAERQNTGELFF.

This clonotype was counted ten times or more. The chain is built from TRBV27 and TRBJ2-7; 7 bases are shared with TRBD1. The CDR3 consists of 13 residues. The junction had 3 bases not matched to a gene; V was cut back by 3 bases and J by 4 bases. Germline V gives CDR1 MNHEY, CDR2 SMNVEV (reference sequence). The CDR3 nucleotides are TGTGCCAGCAGTTTCCGACAGGGATACGAGCAGTACTTC. It encodes CASSFRQGYEQYF.

This clonotype occurred a few times. V is TRBV6-5 and J is TRBJ2-3; 10 bases line up with TRBD2. From germline, CDR1 is MNHEY and CDR2 SVGAGI. The trim removed 8 bases at V and 4 bases at J, leaving 6 bases unmatched. The CDR3 is 14 residues long. The CDR3: CASLPSGGSDTQYF. CDR3 nucleotide sequence: TGTGCCAGCCTACCTAGCGGGGGTTCAGATACGCAGTATTTT.

The rearrangement joins TRBV20-1 to TRBJ2-7; the D gene is possibly TRBD2 (6 bases). V lost 3 bases and J 0 bases, leaving 9 bases between the germline ends. The CDR3 covers 13 residues. CDR1 DFQATT and CDR2 SNEGSKA come from the germline V gene (reference sequence). For the CDR3, the DNA is TGCAGTGCTAGGGACTATTCCTCCTACGAGCAGTACGTC. Translated: CSARDYSSYEQYV.

This clonotype has just a few counts. The chain is built from TRBV18 and TRBJ1-2, with D hard to call. Trimming removed 0 bases at V and 4 bases at J, with 9 bases between. This CDR3 spans 14 amino acids. The germline V gene has CDR1 KGHSH and CDR2 LQKENI. The CDR3 here is CASSPPDTIYGYTF. CDR3 bases: TGTGCCAGCTCACCACCCGACACAATCTATGGCTACACCTTC.

The genes are TRBV7-6 and TRBJ2-2; perhaps TRBD1 as D (5 bases). The V and J ends lost 1 base and 3 bases respectively, with 12 bases between them. The CDR3 contains 16 residues. CDR1 is SGHVS, CDR2 FNYEAQ, per germline. This CDR3 reads CASSLVAGSDTGELFF. CDR3 nucleotide sequence: TGTGCCAGCAGCTTAGTCGCAGGGTCGGACACCGGGGAGCTGTTTTTT.

This clonotype came up a few times. Its ends do not fully match the called genes, so a read error is possible. V usage is TRBV7-7 and J usage is TRBJ2-2; D not certain. CDR3 length: 14 amino acids. CDR1 and CDR2 from the germline V gene are SSHAT and FNYEAQ (reference sequence). DNA of the CDR3: TGTGCTAGCAGCTTAGACCGACATGCCGGGGAGCTGTTTTTT. Translating it yields CASSLDRHAGELFF.

The chain couples TRBV28 to TRBJ2-1; 9 bases are a match to TRBD2. Trimming removed 6 bases from V and 4 bases from J; junction bases left unmatched: 10. This CDR3 is built from 16 residues. Germline V lookup: CDR1 MDHEN, CDR2 SYDVKM. CDR3 nucleotide sequence: TGTGCCAGCAGAAACCCCAGCGGGGGGTGGTACAATGAGCAGTTCTTC. Residues: CASRNPSGGWYNEQFF.

This clonotype was detected a few times. The chain combines TRBV29-1 with TRBJ2-1; D may be TRBD1 or TRBD2 (5 bases each). V lost 6 bases to trimming and J lost 3 bases, with 6 bases between them. This CDR3 region has 11 residues. CDR1 and CDR2 (germline): SQVTM, ANQGSEA. CDR3 residues: CSVGVYNEQFF. CDR3 in DNA: TGCAGCGTGGGGGTCTACAATGAGCAGTTCTTC.

The chain uses TRBV5-1 and TRBJ1-4; weak D call: TRBD1 (5 bases). Germline CDR1 reads SGHRS; CDR2 reads YFSETQ. The CDR3 has 14 residues. The V end was cut by 0 bases, the J end by 8 bases, with 11 bases between. The CDR3 reads CASSLDGGSEKLFF. DNA for the CDR3: TGCGCCAGCAGCTTGGATGGGGGTTCGGAAAAACTGTTTTTT.

This clonotype was counted only a few times. The rearrangement joins TRBV4-2 to TRBJ2-4; D gene ambiguous. This CDR3 has 16 residues. Trimming removed 0 bases at V and 6 bases at J, with 15 bases between. CDR1 is LGHNA and CDR2 is YNFKEQ in the germline V gene. CDR3: CASSQDNHRVLNIQYF. CDR3 DNA: TGTGCCAGCAGCCAAGATAACCATCGGGTGTTAAACATTCAGTACTTC.

This sequence joins TRBV7-2 and TRBJ1-5; D is possibly TRBD1 (5 bases). V was cut by 1 base and J by 3 bases, with 7 bases left in between. This CDR3 is built from 14 residues. CDR1 is SGHTA, CDR2 FQGNSA, per germline. For the CDR3, the DNA is TGTGCCAGCAGCTTAGGACAGTTCAATCAGCCCCAGCATTTT. Residues: CASSLGQFNQPQHF.

This chain uses TRBV28 with TRBJ2-7, with D hard to call. Deletions cut 11 bases from V and 0 bases from J, with 17 bases between. The V gene's germline CDR1 is MDHEN and CDR2 SYDVKM. The CDR3 extends over 14 amino acids. CDR3 in amino acids: CAPFGSSTSYEQYV. CDR3 bases: TGTGCCCCTTTTGGCAGTTCAACCTCCTACGAGCAGTACGTC.